The 12 T cell receptor beta chains below come from one sample, sequenced in a study of blood T cell repertoires in COVID-19 (dated by TCRdb to the early 2020s). Receptors were amplified or captured by the immunoSEQ multiplex PCR assay. TCRdb stores this immuneACCESS table with in-frame sequences only. Part of the clones is absent; in the studies checked, under half of the shortfall reflects unresolved V genes, and no reason is known for the rest. This sample holds fewer than 50,000 clones; around four fifths were observed only once. Jointly, the top ten make up roughly 12% of the sample. Material: peripheral blood. The receptors originated from a human donor in a cohort sampled during active COVID-19.

This sequence joins TRBV5-5 and TRBJ1-5; D gene uncertain. The germline CDR1 and CDR2 sequences are SGHKS and YYEKEE (reference sequence). The CDR3 covers 15 residues. The V end lost 4 bases, the J end lost 5 bases, and 16 bases lay between the germline ends. The CDR3 nucleotides are TGTGCCAGCAGCCCTTGGGCGGCGGAGGATCAGCCCCAGCATTTT. Translating it yields CASSPWAAEDQPQHF. Full variable domain (missing parts from reference TRBV5-5 and TRBJ1-5): DAGVTQSPTHLIKTRGQQVTLRCSPISGHKSVSWYQQVLGQGPQFIFQYYEKEERGRGNFPDRFSARQFPNYSSELNVNALLLGDSALYLCASSPWAAEDQPQHFGDGTRLSIL.

This rearrangement joins TRBV5-1 to TRBJ1-1; D may be TRBD1 (6 bases). Looked up from germline, CDR1 is SGHRS and CDR2 is YFSETQ. CDR3 length: 15 amino acids. Trimming took 1 base from V and 5 from J, leaving 15 bases between them. Here the CDR3 reads CASSLNPGEGTEAFF. CDR3 DNA sequence: TGCGCCAGCAGCTTGAATCCAGGGGAGGGTACTGAAGCTTTCTTT.

V usage is TRBV3-1 (or the pseudogene TRBV3-2) and J usage is TRBJ2-6, with 7 bases fitting TRBD2. V lost 0 bases to trimming and J lost 2 bases; unmatched junction nucleotides: 16. CDR1 LGHDT and CDR2 YNNKEL come from the germline V gene (reference sequence). This CDR3 region has 21 residues. CDR3 DNA sequence: TGTGCCAGCAGCCAAGATATTTTTCGGAATGGGGGGGTCGCTGGGGCCAACGTCCTGACTTTC. Protein: CASSQDIFRNGGVAGANVLTF.

This clone was observed a handful of times. The V and J genes are TRBV28 and TRBJ2-7; the match to TRBD2 covers 8 bases. CDR3 length: 19 amino acids. Germline lookup yields CDR1 MDHEN and CDR2 SYDVKM. After removal of 7 bases from V and 0 bases from J, the junction contained 20 bases not matched to a gene. DNA of the CDR3: TGTGCCAGCACTGCTCCACAGGGAAGCGGGGGTAAGGCCTCCTACGAGCAGTACTTC. Translation: CASTAPQGSGGKASYEQYF.

The gene calls are TRBV19 and TRBJ1-5, with 8 bases that match TRBD1. V gave up 6 bases and J gave up 4 bases; unmatched junction bases: 8. Germline loops: CDR1 LNHDA, CDR2 SQIVND (reference sequence). This CDR3 contains 15 residues. The CDR3 DNA is TGTGCCAGTAGGACAGGGGCGGCTGGAAATCAGCCCCAGCATTTT. Translated: CASRTGAAGNQPQHF.

The chain couples TRBV28 to TRBJ1-1; D is possibly TRBD1 (5 bases). Germline V lookup: CDR1 MDHEN, CDR2 SYDVKM. Between the trimmed V and J ends, which lost 6 bases and 4 bases, there was a span of 15 bases. The CDR3 covers 14 residues. The CDR3 DNA sequence: TGTGCCAGCAGGATTACAGGTATCGGCACTGAAGCTTTCTTT. This translates into CASRITGIGTEAFF. Full variable domain (rest looked up from reference TRBV28 and TRBJ1-1): DVKVTQSSRYLVKRTGEKVFLECVQDMDHENMFWYRQDPGLGLRLIYFSYDVKMKEKGDIPEGYSVSREKKERFSLILESASTNQTSMYLCASRITGIGTEAFFGQGTRLTVV.

This clone turned up a few times. This chain joins TRBV30 and TRBJ1-5; D remains unclear. The CDR3 extends over 16 amino acids. CDR1 and CDR2 from the germline V gene are GTSNPN and SVGIG (reference sequence). Between the trimmed V and J ends, which lost 2 bases and 0 bases, there was a span of 14 bases. CDR3 protein: CAWSKQPGYSNQPQHF. CDR3 in DNA: TGTGCCTGGAGTAAGCAGCCAGGCTATAGCAATCAGCCCCAGCATTTT. Full variable domain (missing parts from reference TRBV30 and TRBJ1-5): SQTIHQWPATLVQPVGSPLSLECTVEGTSNPNLYWYRQAAGRGLQLLFYSVGIGQISSEVPQNLSASRPQDRQFILSSKKLLLSDSGFYLCAWSKQPGYSNQPQHFGDGTRLSIL.

The chain employs TRBV5-1 and TRBJ2-5; 7 bases are a match to TRBD1. Germline V lookup: CDR1 SGHRS, CDR2 YFSETQ. CDR3 length equals 14 residues. After removal of 4 bases from V and 7 bases from J, the junction contained 10 bases not matched to a gene. The CDR3 DNA sequence: TGCGCCAGCAGCAGAAACGACAGGGACCGGACCCAGTACTTC. Amino acid sequence: CASSRNDRDRTQYF.

The rearrangement joins TRBV7-2 to TRBJ1-4; 9 bases align to TRBD1. V gave up 2 bases and J gave up 11 bases; unmatched junction bases: 3. The germline CDR1 and CDR2 sequences are SGHTA and FQGNSA. The CDR3 is 13 residues long. CDR3 nucleotides: TGTGCCAGCAGCTTAAGACAGGGGGTGAAACTGTTTTTT. It is translated as CASSLRQGVKLFF.

This clone was counted between two and nine times. The chain employs TRBV18 and TRBJ1-2; possibly TRBD1 for D (6 bases). Trimming took 1 base from V and 3 from J, leaving 9 bases between them. The CDR3 extends over 14 amino acids. CDR1 is KGHSH, CDR2 LQKENI, per germline. The CDR3: CASSPQGVDYGYTF. Written as DNA, the CDR3 is TGTGCCAGCTCACCACAGGGGGTGGACTATGGCTACACCTTC. The whole variable domain, remainder taken from reference TRBV18 and TRBJ1-2, is NAGVMQNPRHLVRRRGQEARLRCSPMKGHSHVYWYRQLPEEGLKFMVYLQKENIIDESGMPKERFSAEFPKEGPSILRIQQVVRGDSAAYFCASSPQGVDYGYTFGSGTRLTVV.

The rearrangement links TRBV5-1 to TRBJ1-5; unclear D gene. V lost 3 bases and J 4 bases, leaving 8 bases between the germline ends. The CDR3 is 13 amino acids. Germline lookup yields CDR1 SGHRS and CDR2 YFSETQ. The CDR3 coding sequence is TGCGCCAGCAGCTCCGGTGATAATCAGCCCCAGCATTTT. Its translation: CASSSGDNQPQHF.

This clone occurred once. This chain links TRBV10-2 with TRBJ2-1, with 9 bases matching TRBD2. Germline V lookup: CDR1 WSHSY, CDR2 SAAADI. The CDR3 totals 20 residues. V dropped 8 bases and J dropped 0; count of bases not matched to a gene: 20. Here the CDR3 DNA reads TGCGCCAGCGGTCATGGGGGGCGGGGGGGCTTCACCAGCTCCTACAATGAGCAGTTCTTC. Its protein is CASGHGGRGGFTSSYNEQFF.